These 21 T cell receptor beta chains share one sample of origin, sequenced in a study of CD8+ T cells in alopecia areata. Specified treatment: oral pan-JAK inhibitor, 5-10 mg twice daily. As the sequencing template, cDNA was produced by extracting RNA and reverse transcribing it. Sequenced by immunoSEQ multiplex PCR; TCRdb stores in-frame clones only, minus some. This table holds about 270,000 clones, 60% found once. The input for sequencing was CD4+ T cells sorted from blood, taken at week 52, from a patient treated with tofacitinib. The source is a human donor with alopecia areata.

Details on this clone: Possible read error: a much larger clone is one base away. In the same sample, other DNA sequences code for this CDR3. The V gene is TRBV7-8, the J gene TRBJ2-3; D gene uncertain. The V and J ends lost 5 bases and 0 bases respectively, with 3 bases between them. The CDR3 covers 12 residues. Looked up from germline, CDR1 is SGHVS and CDR2 is FQNEAQ. CDR3 in DNA: TGTGCCAGCAGCCGAAGCACAGATACGCAGTATTTT. Translation gives CASSRSTDTQYF.

This clone has more than one count but fewer than ten. The rearrangement joins TRBV7-9 to TRBJ1-6; tentative D call: TRBD1 (6 bases). This CDR3 has 13 amino acids. V was trimmed by 3 bases and J by 8 bases, leaving 8 bases between them. Germline CDR1 and CDR2: SEHNR and FQNEAQ (reference sequence). CDR3 in amino acids: CASSFQGYSPLHF. The CDR3 DNA follows: TGTGCCAGCAGCTTCCAGGGGTATTCACCCCTCCACTTT.

This sequence joins TRBV7-6 and TRBJ1-4; D uncertain. The CDR3 is made up of 16 amino acids. Germline V gene sequence: CDR1 SGHVS, CDR2 FNYEAQ. The germline V and J ends were trimmed by 2 bases and 2 bases, with 12 bases remaining between them. Here the CDR3 reads CASSLTAGRTNEKLFF. DNA for the CDR3: TGTGCCAGCAGCTTAACGGCTGGGAGGACTAATGAAAAACTGTTTTTT.

This CDR3 reads CSVAPRTGNTEAFF. The CDR3 bases are TGCAGCGTAGCTCCAAGGACAGGAAACACTGAAGCTTTCTTT. The chain uses TRBV29-1 and TRBJ1-1, with TRBD1 matching over 7 bases. V lost 6 bases, J lost 2 bases, and 9 bases stayed unmatched. Germline V lookup: CDR1 SQVTM, CDR2 ANQGSEA. This CDR3 has 14 residues.

The V and J genes are TRBV11-1 and TRBJ1-4; no firm D call. Germline-derived CDR1 and CDR2 are SGHAT and FQDESV (reference sequence). The CDR3 spans 13 residues. Trimming pared 5 bases from V and 7 bases from J, leaving 11 bases between. The CDR3 region has the DNA TGTGCCAGCAGCACCGGACCGGCTGAAAAACTGTTTTTT. Protein product: CASSTGPAEKLFF.

The V and J genes are TRBV29-1 and TRBJ1-2; no clear D gene. This CDR3 comprises 13 residues. Germline V gene sequence: CDR1 SQVTM, CDR2 ANQGSEA. Trimming removed 6 bases from V and 1 base from J, with 12 bases in between. CDR3 nucleotide sequence: TGCAGCGTCCGACCCCGGGGTAACTATGGCTACACCTTC. Translation gives CSVRPRGNYGYTF.

This chain connects TRBV29-1 to TRBJ2-1; TRBD1 agrees at 8 bases. Germline-derived CDR1 and CDR2 are SQVTM and ANQGSEA. J was trimmed by 8 bases and V by 6 bases; bases with no gene match: 12. CDR3 size: 14 residues. For the CDR3, the DNA is TGCAGCGTCCACCCGACAGGGGTTGGACATGAGCAGTTCTTC. The encoded protein is CSVHPTGVGHEQFF.

A few counts support this clone. The genes are TRBV29-1 and TRBJ2-2, with D tentatively TRBD1 (5 bases). Germline assignment: CDR1 SQVTM and CDR2 ANQGSEA. This CDR3 contains 15 residues. The germline V and J ends were trimmed by 4 bases and 4 bases, with 16 bases remaining between them. CDR3 sequence: CSVGGEGAGTGELFF. The CDR3 DNA reads as TGCAGCGTTGGGGGCGAAGGGGCCGGCACCGGGGAGCTGTTTTTT.

The V gene is TRBV5-6, the J gene TRBJ1-5, with D possibly being TRBD1 (6 bases). V gave up 4 bases and J gave up 0 bases, with 17 bases separating them. Germline V gene sequence: CDR1 SGHDT, CDR2 YYEEEE. This CDR3 region has 17 residues. CDR3 nucleotide sequence: TGTGCCAGCAGCCTGACAGGTTGGAGAAATAGCAATCAGCCCCAGCATTTT. Its protein is CASSLTGWRNSNQPQHF.

The rearrangement uses TRBV20-1 and TRBJ2-1; 7 bases map to TRBD2. Germline CDR1 and CDR2: DFQATT and SNEGSKA (reference sequence). There are 11 residues in the CDR3. With V trimmed by 6 bases and J by 10 bases, 6 bases remained unmatched. CDR3 bases: TGCAGTGCACGGCGTAGCGGGGAGCAGTTCTTC. As protein: CSARRSGEQFF.

This chain joins TRBV5-1 and TRBJ2-7; tentatively, D is TRBD1 (5 bases). CDR1 and CDR2 from the germline V gene are SGHRS and YFSETQ. There are 12 residues in the CDR3. V shed 3 bases and J shed 3 bases, with 7 bases lying between them. CDR3 DNA sequence: TGCGCCAGCAGCTACGACAGCTACGAGCAGTACTTC. Translated, it gives CASSYDSYEQYF. The full variable domain, in which reference TRBV5-1 and TRBJ2-7 provide the parts outside the CDR3, is KAGVTQTPRYLIKTRGQQVTLSCSPISGHRSVSWYQQTPGQGLQFLFEYFSETQRNKGNFPGRFSGRQFSNSRSEMNVSTLELGDSALYLCASSYDSYEQYFGPGTRLTVT.

Note on this clone: In the same sample, other DNA sequences code for this CDR3. J is TRBJ2-7 and V is TRBV5-1; 8 bases are a match to TRBD2. The J segment lost 1 base and the V segment lost 4 bases, leaving 4 bases of the junction unmatched. The length of the CDR3 is 14 residues. Germline lookup yields CDR1 SGHRS and CDR2 YFSETQ. Here the CDR3 DNA reads TGCGCCAGCAGCCCGAGCGGGGGATCCTACGAGCAGTACTTC. Amino acids: CASSPSGGSYEQYF.

The chain combines TRBV27 with TRBJ2-6, with no clear D. Trimming removed 5 bases at V and 0 bases at J, with 8 bases between. Germline V gives CDR1 MNHEY, CDR2 SMNVEV (reference sequence). CDR3 length: 15 residues. The CDR3 loop is CASSPTSSGANVLTF. CDR3 DNA sequence: TGTGCCAGCAGTCCAACGAGCTCTGGGGCCAACGTCCTGACTTTC.

The rearrangement uses TRBV7-3 and TRBJ2-6; 7 bases are shared with TRBD1. J gave up 0 bases and V 2 bases, and 4 bases lay outside the gene matches. CDR1 is SGHTA and CDR2 is FQGTGA in the germline V gene. The CDR3 has 17 amino acids. CDR3 loop: CASSLRQGRSGANVLTF. For the CDR3, the DNA is TGTGCCAGCAGCTTACGACAGGGCCGCTCTGGGGCCAACGTCCTGACTTTC.

This clone was counted between two and nine times. This chain uses TRBV7-2 with TRBJ1-6; tentative D call: TRBD1 (5 bases). CDR3 length: 15 amino acids. Trimming shortened V by 2 bases and J by 8 bases, and 13 bases separated the two germline ends. Germline loops: CDR1 SGHTA, CDR2 FQGNSA. CDR3 in DNA: TGTGCCAGCAGCTTACCCCGGGGCGTAGATTCACCCCTCCACTTT. It yields the protein CASSLPRGVDSPLHF.

The chain is built from TRBV4-3 and TRBJ2-3; weak D call: TRBD1 (5 bases). Germline V CDR1 and CDR2: LGHNA, YSLEER. This CDR3 has 13 amino acids. V was clipped by 4 bases and J by 4 bases, with 9 bases between them. This CDR3 reads CASSPRQSDTQYF. CDR3 DNA sequence: TGCGCCAGCAGCCCTAGACAGTCAGATACGCAGTATTTT.

V is TRBV27 and J is TRBJ2-7, with a tentative D call TRBD1 (6 bases). Germline V gene sequence: CDR1 MNHEY, CDR2 SMNVEV (reference sequence). This CDR3 is 15 amino acids long. V was cut by 5 bases and J by 2 bases, with 16 bases left in between. This chain's CDR3 is CASSTSGQRPYEQYF. In DNA form, the CDR3 reads TGTGCCAGCAGTACCTCTGGACAGCGACCCTACGAGCAGTACTTC.

This clone was detected only a few times. The V call is TRBV18, the J call TRBJ2-3, with unresolved D. Trimming took 0 bases from V and 5 from J, leaving 6 bases between them. Germline CDR1 KGHSH, CDR2 LQKENI. This CDR3 comprises 13 residues. In DNA, the CDR3 is TGTGCCAGCTCACCACCTGCCGGAGATACGCAGTATTTT. It codes for CASSPPAGDTQYF.

This clone appeared once. V usage is TRBV11-1 and J usage is TRBJ2-5; D is possibly TRBD1 (6 bases). Trimming pared 6 bases from V and 5 bases from J, leaving 10 bases between. There are 12 residues in the CDR3. The germline gives CDR1 SGHAT, CDR2 FQDESV (reference sequence). CDR3 sequence reads: CASSLQGETQYF. CDR3 nucleotide sequence: TGTGCCAGCAGTTTGCAGGGGGAGACCCAGTACTTC.

This clone was seen once. The chain combines TRBV5-1 with TRBJ2-3; TRBD2 agrees at 14 bases. This CDR3 has 16 amino acids. Germline V lookup: CDR1 SGHRS, CDR2 YFSETQ. V lost 4 bases, J lost 6 bases, and 7 bases stayed unmatched. For the CDR3, the DNA is TGCGCCAGCAGCACGGGACTAGCGGGGGCGAGGGATACGCAGTATTTT. Encoded protein: CASSTGLAGARDTQYF.

V usage is TRBV6-5 and J usage is TRBJ1-2; 9 bases fit TRBD1. CDR1 and CDR2 from the germline V gene are MNHEY and SVGAGI. V lost 6 bases to trimming and J lost 4 bases; unmatched junction nucleotides: 3. CDR3 length: 13 amino acids. CDR3 amino acids: CASSKDRGYGYTF. CDR3 nucleotide sequence: TGTGCCAGCAGCAAGGACAGGGGCTATGGCTACACCTTC.